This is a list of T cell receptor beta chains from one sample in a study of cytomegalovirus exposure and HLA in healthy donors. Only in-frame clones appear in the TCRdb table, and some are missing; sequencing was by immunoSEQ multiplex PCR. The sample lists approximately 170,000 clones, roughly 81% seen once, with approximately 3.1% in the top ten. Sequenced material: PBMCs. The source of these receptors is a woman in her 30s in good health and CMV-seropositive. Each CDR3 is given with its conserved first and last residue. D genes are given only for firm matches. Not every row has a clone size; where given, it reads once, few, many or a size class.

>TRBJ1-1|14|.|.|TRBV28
TGTGCCAGCAGTTTAGCACAGGGAAGGACTGAAGCTTTCTTT
CASSLAQGRTEAFF
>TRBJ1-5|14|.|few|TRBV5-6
TGTGCCAGCAGCTCCCTCTATAGCAATCAGCCCCAGCATTTT
CASSSLYSNQPQHF
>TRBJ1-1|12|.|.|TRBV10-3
TGTGCCATCAGTGAGCCGGGAACTGAAGCTTTCTTT
CAISEPGTEAFF
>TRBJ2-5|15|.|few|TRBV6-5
TGTGCCAGCAGTTACTCGACAGGTTCGATGGAGACCCAGTACTTC
CASSYSTGSMETQYF
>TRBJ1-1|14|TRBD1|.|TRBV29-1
TGCAGCGTGAAGGGCCTGGACAGGGGCGCTGAAGCTTTCTTT
CSVKGLDRGAEAFF
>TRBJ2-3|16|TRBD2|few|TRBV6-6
TGTGCCAGCAGTTACTCGGCGGGAGCGAGCACAGATACGCAGTATTTT
CASSYSAGASTDTQYF
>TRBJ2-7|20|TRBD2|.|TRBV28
TGTGCCAGCAGCCCAGATTGGACAGGGACTAGCGGGAGAAAACCCTACGAGCAGTACTTC
CASSPDWTGTSGRKPYEQYF
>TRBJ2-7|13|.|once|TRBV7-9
TGTGCCAGCAGCGGCGGCCAGCGCTACGAGCAGTACTTC
CASSGGQRYEQYF
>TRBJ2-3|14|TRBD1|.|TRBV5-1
TGCGCCAGCACCCTACAGGGGTGGACAGATACGCAGTATTTT
CASTLQGWTDTQYF
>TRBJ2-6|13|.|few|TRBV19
TGTGCCAGTAGGGCCTCTGGGGCCAACGTCCTGACTTTC
CASRASGANVLTF
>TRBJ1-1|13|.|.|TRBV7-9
TGTTCCAGCAGCTATACAGGGAACACTGAAGCTTTCTTT
CSSSYTGNTEAFF
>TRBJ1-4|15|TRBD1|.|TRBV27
TGTGCCAGCAGCCAACTGGGACAGCCTAAGGGAAAACTGTTTTTT
CASSQLGQPKGKLFF
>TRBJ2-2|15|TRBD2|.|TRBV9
TGTGCCAGCAGCGATAATGGGAGGGGCACCGGGGAGCTGTTTTTT
CASSDNGRGTGELFF
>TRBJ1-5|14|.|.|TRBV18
TGTGCCAGCTCGCAGGGTTTTAGCAATCAGCCCCAGCATTTT
CASSQGFSNQPQHF
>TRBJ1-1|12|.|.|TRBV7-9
TGTGCCAGCAGCTTCTCAGGAACTGAAGCTTTCTTT
CASSFSGTEAFF
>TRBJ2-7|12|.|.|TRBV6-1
TGTGCCAGCAGCGTAGGGTTGGGGCAGGGTTACTTC
CASSVGLGQGYF
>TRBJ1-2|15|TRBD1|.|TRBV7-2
TGTGCCAGCAGCCAAACGACAGGGTTCACCTATGGCTACACCTTC
CASSQTTGFTYGYTF
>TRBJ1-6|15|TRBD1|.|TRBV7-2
TGTGCCAGCAGCAGCGATGGGACAGGGTCTTCACCCCTCCACTTT
CASSSDGTGSSPLHF
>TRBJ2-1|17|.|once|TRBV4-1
TGCGCCAGCAGCCAAGAGAGAGGCGGGATCTCCTACAATGAGCAGTTCTTC
CASSQERGGISYNEQFF
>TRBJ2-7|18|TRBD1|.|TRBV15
TGTGCCACCAGCAGAGAGTCCGCCTGGGGACAGGGCCCCTACGAGCAGTACTTC
CATSRESAWGQGPYEQYF
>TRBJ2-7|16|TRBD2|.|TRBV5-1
TGCGCCAGCAGCTACCAAGCGGGGCAGAGCTCCTACGAGCAGTACTTC
CASSYQAGQSSYEQYF
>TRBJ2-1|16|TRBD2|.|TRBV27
TGTGCCAGCAGGACTAGCGGGAGGGGGGCCTACAATGAGCAGTTCTTC
CASRTSGRGAYNEQFF
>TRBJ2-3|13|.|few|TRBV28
TGTGCCAGCAGTCCCACACGTACAGATACGCAGTATTTT
CASSPTRTDTQYF
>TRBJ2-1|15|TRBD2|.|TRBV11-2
TGTGCCAGCAGCTCGACTAGCGGGGCAAACAATGAGCAGTTCTTC
CASSSTSGANNEQFF
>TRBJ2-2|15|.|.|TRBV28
TGTGCCAGCAGCCCAGGAGGATCGGGCACCGGGGAGCTGTTTTTT
CASSPGGSGTGELFF
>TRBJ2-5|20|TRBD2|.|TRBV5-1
TGCGCCAGCAGCTTCGGAGGCCGGGGACTAGCGGGAGGGCCGGGGGAGACCCAGTACTTC
CASSFGGRGLAGGPGETQYF
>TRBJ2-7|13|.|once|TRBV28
TGTGCCAGCAGTTTCAGGGGTCGAGGCGAGCAGTACTTC
CASSFRGRGEQYF
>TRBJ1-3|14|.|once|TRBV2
TGTGCCAGCAGCCCAGTCCACGCTGGAAACACCATATATTTT
CASSPVHAGNTIYF
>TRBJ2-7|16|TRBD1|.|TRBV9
TGTGCCAGCAGCCCTAGGGCGGGGACAGGGAGGCACGAGCAGTACTTC
CASSPRAGTGRHEQYF